These 10 T cell receptor beta chains share one sample of origin, sequenced in a study of blood T cell repertoires in COVID-19. Here immunoSEQ multiplex PCR was the method, and the copy in TCRdb shows in-frame clones only, minus some. The sample shows some 30,000 clones, around 84% of them seen only once. The sequencing sample was made of peripheral blood. The source is a human donor in a cohort sampled during active COVID-19. The donor label of this sample is uncertain.

The gene calls are TRBV4-1 and TRBJ2-3, with TRBD2 as a possible D gene (6 bases). CDR3 length: 15 amino acids. The V gene lost 0 bases and the J gene lost 0 bases, with 7 bases spanning the gap. Germline V gives CDR1 MGHRA, CDR2 YSYEKL. CDR3 loop: CASSQEGLSTDTQYF. CDR3 DNA sequence: TGCGCCAGCAGCCAAGAGGGACTTAGCACAGATACGCAGTATTTT.

The V gene is TRBV20-1, the J gene TRBJ1-6, with D maybe TRBD1 (5 bases). CDR3 length: 14 amino acids. Germline V CDR1 and CDR2: DFQATT, SNEGSKA (reference sequence). Trimming took 3 bases from V and 10 from J, leaving 16 bases between them. The CDR3 DNA reads as TGCAGTGCTAGTATGGGCAGGGAATGGTCACCCCTCCACTTT. Amino acids: CSASMGREWSPLHF.

The V and J genes are TRBV5-6 and TRBJ2-1; 8 nucleotides match TRBD2. V shed 5 bases and J 2 bases; nucleotides not matched to a gene: 6. Germline CDR1 reads SGHDT; CDR2 reads YYEEEE. The CDR3 length is 15 residues. CDR3 loop: CASSYRGGAYNEQFF. The CDR3 region has the DNA TGTGCCAGCAGTTATCGGGGGGGAGCCTACAATGAGCAGTTCTTC.

By sample share, this clone is medium-sized. The chain couples TRBV19 to TRBJ1-5; 7 positions agree with TRBD1. Germline CDR1 is LNHDA and CDR2 is SQIVND (reference sequence). The CDR3 consists of 13 residues. J was trimmed by 6 bases and V by 8 bases; bases with no gene match: 7. This chain's CDR3 is CASAKQGSQPQHF. In DNA form, the CDR3 reads TGTGCCAGTGCGAAACAGGGGAGTCAGCCCCAGCATTTT.

This clone was counted once. The chain employs TRBV1 and TRBJ2-4; TRBD2 is the table's D call, not checked against the DNA. TRBV1 is assigned pseudogene status. This CDR3 is built from 19 residues. For the CDR3, the DNA is TGCACCAGCAGCCAAGGCCGCGACGGGCTAGCGGGAGGAGGGGACATTCAGTACTTC. Translation gives CTSSQGRDGLAGGGDIQYF.

This rearrangement joins TRBV28 to TRBJ1-5, with no clear D. The CDR3 runs to 15 residues. Trimming took off 5 bases at V and 2 bases at J, with 13 bases between the two ends. Germline lookup yields CDR1 MDHEN and CDR2 SYDVKM. Here the CDR3 DNA reads TGTGCCAGCAGTCTCGGGTCGGCGGGCAATCAGCCCCAGCATTTT. The encoded protein is CASSLGSAGNQPQHF.

This clone showed up just a few times. V is TRBV5-1 and J is TRBJ2-1, with D uncertain. The ends were cut back, 1 base at V and 9 bases at J, with 8 bases in the middle. This CDR3 has 12 residues. CDR1 SGHRS and CDR2 YFSETQ come from the germline V gene. DNA of the CDR3: TGCGCCAGCAGCTTGCTTTCCGGTGAGCAGTTCTTC. Protein sequence: CASSLLSGEQFF.

The chain carries TRBV5-1 and TRBJ2-5; D remains unclear. Per the germline V gene, CDR1 is SGHRS and CDR2 is YFSETQ. There are 15 residues in the CDR3. The ends were cut back, 0 bases at V and 5 bases at J, with 14 bases in the middle. CDR3: CASSLVGSPTETQYF. The CDR3 DNA is TGCGCCAGCAGCTTGGTCGGTAGCCCTACCGAGACCCAGTACTTC.

The rearrangement links TRBV28 to TRBJ1-2; 7 bases match TRBD1. Trimming removed 4 bases from V and 4 bases from J; junction bases left unmatched: 12. The V gene's germline CDR1 is MDHEN and CDR2 SYDVKM. The CDR3 contains 16 residues. DNA of the CDR3: TGTGCCAGCAGTTGGGAACAGGGGCCCCACCCCTATGGCTACACCTTC. It specifies CASSWEQGPHPYGYTF.

This chain uses TRBV2 with TRBJ2-7; D possibly corresponds to TRBD2 (5 bases). Germline-derived CDR1 and CDR2 are SNHLY and FYNNEI. The CDR3 is 15 amino acids. The ends were cut back, 2 bases at V and 1 base at J, with 12 bases in the middle. For the CDR3, the DNA is TGTGCCAGCAGTGAAAGCGGTGCAGCATCCTACGAGCAGTACTTC. This encodes CASSESGAASYEQYF.